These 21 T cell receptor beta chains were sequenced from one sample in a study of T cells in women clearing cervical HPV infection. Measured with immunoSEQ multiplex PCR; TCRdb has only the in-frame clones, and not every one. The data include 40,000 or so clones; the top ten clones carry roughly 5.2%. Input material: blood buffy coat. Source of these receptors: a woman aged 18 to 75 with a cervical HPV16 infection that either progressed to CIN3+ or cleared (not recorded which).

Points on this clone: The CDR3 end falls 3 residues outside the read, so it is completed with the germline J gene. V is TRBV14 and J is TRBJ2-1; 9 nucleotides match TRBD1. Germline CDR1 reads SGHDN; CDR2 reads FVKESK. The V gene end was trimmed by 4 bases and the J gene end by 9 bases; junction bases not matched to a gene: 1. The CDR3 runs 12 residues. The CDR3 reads CASSPTGGEQFF. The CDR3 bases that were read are TGTGCCAGCAGCCCGACAGGGGGTGAG. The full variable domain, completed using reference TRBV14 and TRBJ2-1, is EAGVTQFPSHSVIEKGQTVTLRCDPISGHDNLYWYRRVMGKEIKFLLHFVKESKQDESGMPNNRFLAERTGGTYSTLKVQPAELEDSGVYFCASSPTGGEQFFGPGTRLTVL.

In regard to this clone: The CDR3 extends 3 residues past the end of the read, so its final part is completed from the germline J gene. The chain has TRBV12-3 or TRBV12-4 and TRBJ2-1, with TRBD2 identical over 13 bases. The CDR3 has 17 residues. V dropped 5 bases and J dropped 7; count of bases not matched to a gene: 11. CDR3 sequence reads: CASSPTSGRDRENEQFF. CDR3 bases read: TGTGCCAGCAGTCCAACTAGCGGGAGGGATCGGGAGAATGAG.

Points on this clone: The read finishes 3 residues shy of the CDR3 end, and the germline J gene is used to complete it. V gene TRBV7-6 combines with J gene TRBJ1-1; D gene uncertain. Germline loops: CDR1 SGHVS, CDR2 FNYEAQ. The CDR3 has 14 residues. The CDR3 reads CASSLGASGERAFF. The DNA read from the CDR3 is TGTGCCAGCAGCTTAGGGGCTAGCGGGGAGAGA.

This CDR3 is CASTLAGTYEQYF. The covered CDR3 bases are TGTGCCAGCACCCTCGCAGGGACCTACGAG. The chain carries TRBV7-9 and TRBJ2-7, with D possibly TRBD1 on 5 matching bases. The read comes to an end 3 residues before the CDR3 does, leaving the germline J gene to fill in the end. Trimming took 7 bases from V and 2 from J, leaving 12 bases between them. The germline V gene has CDR1 SEHNR and CDR2 FQNEAQ (reference sequence). The CDR3 runs to 13 residues. Full variable domain (rest looked up from reference TRBV7-9 and TRBJ2-7): DTGVSQNPRHKITKRGQNVTFRCDPISEHNRLYWYRQTLGQGPEFLTYFQNEAQLEKSRLLSDRFSAERPKGSFSTLEIQRTEQGDSAMYLCASTLAGTYEQYFGPGTRLTVT.

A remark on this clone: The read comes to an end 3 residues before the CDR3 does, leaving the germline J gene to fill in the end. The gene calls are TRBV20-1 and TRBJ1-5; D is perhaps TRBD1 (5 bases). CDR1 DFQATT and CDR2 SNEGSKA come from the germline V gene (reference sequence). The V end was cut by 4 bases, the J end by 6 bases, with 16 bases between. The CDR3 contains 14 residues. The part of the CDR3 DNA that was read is TGCAGTGCTATGAACCGCCAGGGAAGTCAGCCC. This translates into CSAMNRQGSQP. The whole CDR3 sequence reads CSAMNRQGSQPQHF.

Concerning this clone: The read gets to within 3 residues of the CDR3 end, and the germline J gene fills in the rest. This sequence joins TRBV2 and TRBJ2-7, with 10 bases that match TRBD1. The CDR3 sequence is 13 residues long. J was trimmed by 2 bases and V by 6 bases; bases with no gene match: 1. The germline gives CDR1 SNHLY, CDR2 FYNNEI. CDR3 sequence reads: CASSGQGAYEQYF. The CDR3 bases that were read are TGTGCCAGCAGCGGACAGGGGGCCTACGAG.

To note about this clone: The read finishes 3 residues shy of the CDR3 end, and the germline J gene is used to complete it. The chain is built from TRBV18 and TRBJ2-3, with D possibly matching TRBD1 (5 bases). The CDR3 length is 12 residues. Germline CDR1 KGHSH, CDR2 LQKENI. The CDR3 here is CASSPREETQYF. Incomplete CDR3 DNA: TGTGCCAGCTCACCCAGGGAAGAGACG.

The CDR3 here is CASSTRAGYTF. CDR3 bases read: TGTGCCAGTAGTACCAGGGCTGGC. This rearrangement joins TRBV19 to TRBJ1-2, with TRBD1 as a possible D gene (5 bases). The read gets to within 3 residues of the CDR3 end, and the germline J gene fills in the rest. In germline, CDR1 is LNHDA, CDR2 SQIVND (reference sequence). The CDR3 is made up of 11 amino acids. Trimming took 4 bases from V and 7 from J, leaving 7 bases between them.

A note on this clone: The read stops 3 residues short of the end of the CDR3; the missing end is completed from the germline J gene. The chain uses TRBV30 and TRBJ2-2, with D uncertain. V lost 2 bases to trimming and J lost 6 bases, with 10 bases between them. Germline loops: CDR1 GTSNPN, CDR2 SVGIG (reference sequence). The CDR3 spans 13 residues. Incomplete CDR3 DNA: TGTGCCTGGAGTCCGATCCGGGCCGGGGAG. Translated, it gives CAWSPIRAGE. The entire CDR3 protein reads CAWSPIRAGELFF.

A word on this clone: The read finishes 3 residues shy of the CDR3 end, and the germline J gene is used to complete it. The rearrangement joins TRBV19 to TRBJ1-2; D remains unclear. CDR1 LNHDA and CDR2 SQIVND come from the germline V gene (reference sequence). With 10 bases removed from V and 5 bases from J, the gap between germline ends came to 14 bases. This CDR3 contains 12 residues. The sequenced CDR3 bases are TGTGCCACTCGAGGAGAAGGGTATGGC. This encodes CATRGEGYG. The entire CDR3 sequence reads CATRGEGYGYTF.

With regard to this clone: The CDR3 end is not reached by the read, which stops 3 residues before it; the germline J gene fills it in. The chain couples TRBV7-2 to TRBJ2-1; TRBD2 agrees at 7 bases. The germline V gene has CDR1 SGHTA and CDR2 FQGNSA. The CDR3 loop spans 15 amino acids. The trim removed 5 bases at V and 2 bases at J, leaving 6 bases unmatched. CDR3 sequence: CASSVPGTTYNEQFF. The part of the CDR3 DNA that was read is TGTGCCAGCAGCGTTCCCGGGACTACCTACAATGAG.

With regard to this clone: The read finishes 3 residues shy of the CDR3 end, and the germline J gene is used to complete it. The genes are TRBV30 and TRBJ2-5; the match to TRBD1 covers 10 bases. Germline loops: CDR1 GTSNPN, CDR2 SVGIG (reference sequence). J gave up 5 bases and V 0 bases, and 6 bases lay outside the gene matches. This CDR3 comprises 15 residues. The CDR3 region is CAWSVPGTGVETQYF. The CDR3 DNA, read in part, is TGTGCCTGGAGTGTACCCGGGACAGGGGTGGAGACC.

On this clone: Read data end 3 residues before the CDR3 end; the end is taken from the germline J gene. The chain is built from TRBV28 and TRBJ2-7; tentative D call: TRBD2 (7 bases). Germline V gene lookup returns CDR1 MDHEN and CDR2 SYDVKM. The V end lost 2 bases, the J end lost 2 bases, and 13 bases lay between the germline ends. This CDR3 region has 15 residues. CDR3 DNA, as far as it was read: TGTGCCAGCAGTTTAAGAGGGGGGGCTACCTACGAG. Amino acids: CASSLRGGATYE. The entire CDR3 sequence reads CASSLRGGATYEQYF.

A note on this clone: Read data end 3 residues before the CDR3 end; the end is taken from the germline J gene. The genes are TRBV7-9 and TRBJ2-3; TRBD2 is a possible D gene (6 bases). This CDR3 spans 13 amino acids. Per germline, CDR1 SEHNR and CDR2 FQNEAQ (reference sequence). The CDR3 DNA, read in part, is TGTGCCAGCAGCCGGGACCGGGACTCGACG. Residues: CASSRDRDST. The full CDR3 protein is CASSRDRDSTQYF.

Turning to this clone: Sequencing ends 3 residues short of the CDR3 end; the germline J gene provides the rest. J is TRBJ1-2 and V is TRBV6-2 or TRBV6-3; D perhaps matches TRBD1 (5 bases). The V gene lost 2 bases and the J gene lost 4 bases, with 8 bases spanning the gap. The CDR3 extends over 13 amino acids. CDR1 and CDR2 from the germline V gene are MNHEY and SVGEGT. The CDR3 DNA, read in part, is TGTGCCAGCAGTTACGGCAGGGCCTATGGC. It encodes CASSYGRAYG. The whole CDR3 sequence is CASSYGRAYGYTF.

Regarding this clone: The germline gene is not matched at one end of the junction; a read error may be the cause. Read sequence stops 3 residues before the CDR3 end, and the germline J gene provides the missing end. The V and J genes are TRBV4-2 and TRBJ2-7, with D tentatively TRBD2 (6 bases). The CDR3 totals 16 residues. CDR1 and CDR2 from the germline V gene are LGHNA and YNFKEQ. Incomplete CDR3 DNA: TGCGCCAGCAGCCAAGATGGGACTTCCCGTGGATACGAG. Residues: CASSQDGTSRGYE. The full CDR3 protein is CASSQDGTSRGYEQYF.

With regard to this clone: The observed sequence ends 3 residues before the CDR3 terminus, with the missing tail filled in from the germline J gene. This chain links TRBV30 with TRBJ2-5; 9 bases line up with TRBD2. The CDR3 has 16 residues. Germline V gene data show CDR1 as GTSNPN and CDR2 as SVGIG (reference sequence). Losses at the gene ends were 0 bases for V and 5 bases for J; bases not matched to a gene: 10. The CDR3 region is CAWSVGGGGRVETQYF. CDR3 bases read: TGTGCCTGGAGTGTAGGGGGTGGCGGGAGGGTGGAGACC.

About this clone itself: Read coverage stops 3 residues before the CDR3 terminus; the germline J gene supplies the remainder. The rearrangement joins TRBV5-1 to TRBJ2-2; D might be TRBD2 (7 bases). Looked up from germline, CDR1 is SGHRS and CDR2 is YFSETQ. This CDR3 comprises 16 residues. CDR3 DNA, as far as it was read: TGCGCCAGCAGCCCCCTTGGCGGGGGCGGAGATTCACCG. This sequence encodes CASSPLGGGGDSP. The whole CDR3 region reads CASSPLGGGGDSPLFF.

The part of the CDR3 DNA that was read is TGTGCCAGCAGTTACGATCTGACAACAAGCTATGGC. Translation gives CASSYDLTTSYG. The complete CDR3 sequence is CASSYDLTTSYGYTF. This sequence joins TRBV6-2 or TRBV6-3 and TRBJ1-2; no reliable D call. The sequence runs out 3 residues before the end of the CDR3; the remainder is reconstructed from the germline J gene. Germline lookup yields CDR1 MNHEY and CDR2 SVGEGT. The length of the CDR3 is 15 residues. V lost 2 bases to trimming and J lost 4 bases, with 14 bases between them.

CDR3 DNA (partial): TGTGCCAGCAGTCTCTCACTAGCGGGAGGGACAGATACG. Translated, it gives CASSLSLAGGTDT. The full CDR3 sequence reads CASSLSLAGGTDTQYF. The chain has TRBV27 and TRBJ2-3, with 13 nucleotides matching TRBD2. The read ends 3 residues early relative to the CDR3; the germline J gene fills the gap. The CDR3 extends over 16 amino acids. Losses at the gene ends were 5 bases for V and 3 bases for J; bases not matched to a gene: 5. Germline V gene data show CDR1 as MNHEY and CDR2 as SMNVEV (reference sequence).

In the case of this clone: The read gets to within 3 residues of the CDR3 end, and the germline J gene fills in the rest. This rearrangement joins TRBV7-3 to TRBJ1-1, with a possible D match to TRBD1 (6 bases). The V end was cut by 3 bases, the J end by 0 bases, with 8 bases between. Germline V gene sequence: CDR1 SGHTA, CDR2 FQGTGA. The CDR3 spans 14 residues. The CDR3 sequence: CASSFQGMNTEAFF. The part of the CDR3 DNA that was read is TGTGCCAGCAGCTTCCAGGGGATGAACACTGAA.